This entry is about one TCR beta chain. This could be a read error, since a much larger clone is one nucleotide away. V dropped 6 bases and J dropped 10; count of bases not matched to a gene: 5. Germline V gene data show CDR1 as SGHTA and CDR2 as FQGNSA. The CDR3 has 13 residues. TCR beta CDR3 sequences were amplified from RNA transcripts. HTBI primers were employed in a first-round RT-PCR of the TCR CDR3. TCRdb recomputed calls from the multiplex PCR reads with MiXCR, one row per CDR3 protein. Of more than 500,000 distinct CDR3 sequences in the sample, about 16% were seen once. The data belong to a study of T cells in Graves' hyperthyroidism and ophthalmopathy.

The chain carries TRBV7-2 and TRBJ2-1; 11 bases are shared with TRBD2. Input material: blood. The origin of this receptor is a woman in her twenties or thirties with Graves' ophthalmopathy. This CDR3 is CASRFRTSGEQFF. The CDR3 DNA is TGTGCCAGCAGATTCCGGACTAGCGGGGAGCAGTTCTTC.